This TCR beta chain derives from a study of T cells in Graves' hyperthyroidism and ophthalmopathy. Whole-study findings and limits: Model predictions of ophthalmopathy came a median about 6.3 months before onset. Most thyroid-expanded clonotypes above 0.001 were also found in blood. Patients with ophthalmopathy were separated from those with stable hyperthyroidism by a 13 V-J model.

Patients showing uncontrolled infection, other autoimmune disease, pregnancy or lactation were ineligible. TCR beta CDR3 region amplification was performed from RNA transcripts. The HTBI primer set was used in a first-round RT-PCR of the TCR CDR3. One entry per CDR3 protein, called by TCRdb with MiXCR from the multiplex PCR reads. The table has 600,000 to 700,000 distinct CDR3 sequences, about 45% seen once; the top ten hold roughly 6.5%. For this clonotype: Its antigen remains unidentified. The junction departs from germline at one end; a sequencing error may be responsible.

This CDR3 region has 16 residues. The germline CDR1 and CDR2 sequences are DFQATT and SNEGSKA (reference sequence). V is TRBV20-1 and J is TRBJ2-5; 7 bases match TRBD2. Material: peripheral blood or thyroid tissue (not recorded which). This clonotype was obtained from an adult man with Graves' disease, either hyperthyroidism or ophthalmopathy (not recorded which). The DNA for the CDR3 is TGCAGTGCTCGAATACCGGGCGGGAGTAGGCGAGAGACCCACTACTTC. Residues: CSARIPGGSRRETHYF.